The 25 T cell receptor beta chains reported below all come from one sample, sequenced in a study of blood T cells in healthy people across ages. A J-beta primer mix and a sample-barcoded 5' primer were used in a second PCR of about 7 to 12 cycles. TCRdb reprocessed the 5' RACE reads with MiXCR, giving one entry per CDR3 protein. The sample carries approximately 1.5 million distinct CDR3 sequences, about 42% recorded once. Sequencing was done on a sample of blood. These receptors were collected from a woman younger than 35 in good health.

The count of this clonotype is one. The V and J genes are TRBV4-1 and TRBJ1-5; a weak D match, TRBD1 (6 bases). The ends were cut back, 0 bases at V and 5 bases at J, with 11 bases in the middle. Per the germline V gene, CDR1 is MGHRA and CDR2 is YSYEKL. This CDR3 has 15 amino acids. In DNA, the CDR3 is TGCGCCAGCAGCCAAGAATACAGGGAGGATCAGCCCCAGCATTTT. Residues: CASSQEYREDQPQHF.

The chain combines TRBV2 with TRBJ1-5; 9 bases align to TRBD1. The CDR3 contains 17 residues. J lost 1 base, V lost 10 bases, and 14 bases had no gene match. Germline CDR1 reads SNHLY; CDR2 reads FYNNEI. The CDR3, as DNA: TGTGCCATCTCGACAGGGGGGCCTAGGGGGAGCAATCAGCCCCAGCATTTT. It is translated as CAISTGGPRGSNQPQHF.

This clonotype was counted between two and nine times. The chain combines TRBV6-4 with TRBJ2-3; TRBD1 is a possible D gene (7 bases). Germline CDR1 MRHNA, CDR2 SNTAGT. The CDR3 loop spans 15 amino acids. V was shortened by 8 bases and J by 2 bases, with 17 bases between the two germline ends. The CDR3 coding sequence is TGTGCCAGCTCCCAGGGGGGTTTCCTCACAGATACGCAGTATTTT. Translated, it gives CASSQGGFLTDTQYF.

The J gene is TRBJ2-1, the V gene TRBV3-1; the match to TRBD2 covers 12 bases. The J segment lost 8 bases and the V segment lost 5 bases, leaving 7 bases of the junction unmatched. The CDR3 covers 15 residues. The germline V gene encodes CDR1 LGHDT and CDR2 YNNKEL (reference sequence). The CDR3 protein is CASSSGLAGWHEQFF. The DNA of the CDR3 is TGTGCCAGCAGCTCCGGACTAGCGGGATGGCATGAGCAGTTCTTC.

The sample holds many counts of this clonotype. The chain joins TRBV20-1 to TRBJ2-3; D is unclear. V was shortened by 5 bases and J by 2 bases, with 2 bases between the two germline ends. This CDR3 is 10 amino acids long. Per germline, CDR1 DFQATT and CDR2 SNEGSKA (reference sequence). This chain's CDR3 is CSASTDTQYF. CDR3 DNA: TGCAGTGCTTCCACAGATACGCAGTATTTT.

This clonotype was counted only a few times. This sequence joins TRBV2 and TRBJ1-2, with D unresolved. Germline-derived CDR1 and CDR2 are SNHLY and FYNNEI. V was clipped by 5 bases and J by 0 bases, with 10 bases between them. The CDR3 consists of 14 residues. Here the CDR3 reads CASSFTSANYGYTF. DNA of the CDR3: TGTGCCAGCAGTTTTACGTCGGCTAACTATGGCTACACCTTC.

The CDR3 bases are TGTGCCAGCATTACCGGGGGCTATGGCTACACCTTC. Translated: CASITGGYGYTF. The chain combines TRBV28 with TRBJ1-2; D possibly corresponds to TRBD1 (5 bases). There are 12 residues in the CDR3. Germline CDR1 MDHEN, CDR2 SYDVKM. V was trimmed by 7 bases and J by 4 bases, leaving 10 bases between them.

The CDR3 loop is CASSEAVVWYGYTF. Written as DNA, the CDR3 is TGTGCCAGCAGTGAAGCGGTGGTCTGGTATGGCTACACCTTC. The genes are TRBV2 and TRBJ1-2; D is ambiguous. V was pared by 0 bases and J by 5 bases, with 10 bases between. There are 14 residues in the CDR3. CDR1 and CDR2 from the germline V gene are SNHLY and FYNNEI.

V gene TRBV20-1 combines with J gene TRBJ2-7; D may correspond to TRBD1 or TRBD2 (6 bases each). Trimming removed 6 bases at V and 3 bases at J, with 24 bases between. In germline, CDR1 is DFQATT, CDR2 SNEGSKA (reference sequence). The CDR3 spans 16 residues. CDR3 amino acids: CSALGQGRKVFYEQYF. DNA of the CDR3: TGCAGTGCCTTGGGACAAGGGAGGAAAGTTTTCTACGAGCAGTACTTC.

In regard to this clonotype: A junction end diverges from the germline sequence, so it may reflect a read error. The V and J genes are TRBV30 and TRBJ2-5; 9 nucleotides agree with TRBD2. This CDR3 comprises 14 residues. Germline assignment: CDR1 GTSNPN and CDR2 SVGIG (reference sequence). CDR3 protein: CAWRASGTYNEQYF. The CDR3, as DNA: TGTGCCTGGAGGGCTAGCGGGACCTACAATGAGCAGTACTTT.

This clonotype showed up just a few times. The V gene is TRBV6-2 or TRBV6-3, the J gene TRBJ2-1; possible D gene TRBD2, 6 bases. Between the trimmed V and J ends, which lost 2 bases and 1 base, there was a span of 21 bases. Per germline, CDR1 MNHEY and CDR2 SVGEGT. The CDR3 contains 19 residues. The CDR3 sequence: CASSYPIRQAGLSYNEQFF. The CDR3 bases are TGTGCCAGCAGTTACCCCATTCGTCAGGCGGGATTATCCTACAATGAGCAGTTCTTC.

The genes are TRBV10-3 and TRBJ2-6; the match to TRBD1 covers 11 bases. The CDR3 consists of 17 residues. V lost 9 bases and J lost 4; bases outside the gene matches: 11. The V gene's germline CDR1 is ENHRY and CDR2 SYGVKD. CDR3 sequence (DNA): TGTGCCATTAGACAGGACAGGGGGCTATCCGGGGCCAACGTCCTGACTTTC. This gives the protein CAIRQDRGLSGANVLTF.

CDR3: CASSWASGLRSYEQYF. CDR3 in DNA: TGCGCCAGCAGCTGGGCTTCAGGCCTTCGGTCCTACGAGCAGTACTTC. The chain couples TRBV5-1 to TRBJ2-7; no reliable D call. CDR1 is SGHRS, CDR2 YFSETQ, per germline. V lost 3 bases and J 1 base, leaving 17 bases between the germline ends. The CDR3 sequence is 16 residues long.

This clonotype was observed a handful of times. The chain uses TRBV20-1 and TRBJ2-7, with 9 bases fitting TRBD1. Losses at the gene ends were 1 base for V and 0 bases for J; bases not matched to a gene: 7. The CDR3 has 16 residues. In germline, CDR1 is DFQATT, CDR2 SNEGSKA (reference sequence). The DNA for the CDR3 is TGCAGTGCTAGAGCGTCCGGGACAGGGAGCTCCTACGAGCAGTACTTC. Translating gives CSARASGTGSSYEQYF.

The DNA for the CDR3 is TGTGCCAGCAGCCTCCGACATCTACTAGCGGGGGACAGCACAGATACGCAGTATTTT. Protein sequence: CASSLRHLLAGDSTDTQYF. This chain uses TRBV7-2 with TRBJ2-3, with 11 bases matching TRBD2. V lost 5 bases and J lost 0; bases outside the gene matches: 13. The length of the CDR3 is 19 residues. Per germline, CDR1 SGHTA and CDR2 FQGNSA.

V gene TRBV7-9 combines with J gene TRBJ1-2; the match to TRBD1 covers 7 bases. CDR1 and CDR2 (germline): SEHNR, FQNEAQ (reference sequence). The CDR3 extends over 16 amino acids. J gave up 2 bases and V 1 base, and 7 bases lay outside the gene matches. The CDR3 region is CASSLVVGQENYGYTF. CDR3 DNA sequence: TGTGCCAGCAGCTTAGTTGTCGGACAGGAGAACTATGGCTACACCTTC.

The chain carries TRBV15 and TRBJ2-3, with D unresolved. The CDR3 loop spans 13 amino acids. The V gene lost 1 base and the J gene lost 5 bases, with 7 bases spanning the gap. CDR1 is LNHNV and CDR2 is YYDKDF in the germline V gene (reference sequence). CDR3: CATSRVGGDTQYF. For the CDR3, the DNA is TGTGCCACCAGCAGAGTGGGTGGAGATACGCAGTATTTT.

This clonotype turned up a few times. The chain recombines TRBV20-1 with TRBJ2-3, with TRBD1 as a possible D gene (7 bases). Germline values: CDR1 DFQATT, CDR2 SNEGSKA (reference sequence). The CDR3 extends over 16 amino acids. The ends were cut back, 3 bases at V and 0 bases at J, with 16 bases in the middle. The CDR3 DNA reads TGCAGTGCTAGCAGGGGGGACGGCGGGAGCACAGATACGCAGTATTTT. It translates to CSASRGDGGSTDTQYF.

The gene calls are TRBV7-2 and TRBJ2-1; a weak D match, TRBD1 (6 bases). The DNA end is more similar to TRBJ2-7, so the J call may be wrong. This CDR3 has 14 residues. CDR1 and CDR2 from the germline V gene are SGHTA and FQGNSA. CDR3 sequence reads: CASSRDITYNEQYF. The DNA of the CDR3 is TGTGCCAGCAGCCGGGACATCACCTACAATGAGCAGTACTTC.

The chain recombines TRBV3-1 with TRBJ1-4; D not certain. The germline gives CDR1 LGHDT, CDR2 YNNKEL (reference sequence). With 0 bases removed from V and 2 bases from J, the gap between germline ends came to 1 base. The CDR3 contains 13 residues. CDR3 residues: CASSQDTNEKLFF. The CDR3 DNA follows: TGTGCCAGCAGCCAAGATACTAATGAAAAACTGTTTTTT.

This clonotype was detected only a few times. The V gene is TRBV29-1, the J gene TRBJ2-2; TRBD2 matches 7 bases. Germline V gene sequence: CDR1 SQVTM, CDR2 ANQGSEA. This CDR3 comprises 14 residues. The ends lost 4 bases at V and 1 base at J; junction bases unmatched: 3. The CDR3 DNA sequence: TGCAGCGTTGTGGGGAGGGAGAACACCGGGGAGCTGTTTTTT. It encodes CSVVGRENTGELFF.

The rearrangement links TRBV7-2 to TRBJ2-5; the D call may be TRBD1 or TRBD2 (5 bases each). The germline gives CDR1 SGHTA, CDR2 FQGNSA. V lost 0 bases, J lost 4 bases, and 12 bases lay in between. CDR3 size: 15 residues. The CDR3 sequence is CASSLARGRLETQYF. CDR3 nucleotides: TGTGCCAGCAGCTTAGCTCGGGGCAGGTTAGAGACCCAGTACTTC.

The chain has TRBV9 and TRBJ2-3; 7 bases fit TRBD2. J lost 6 bases, V lost 4 bases, and 8 bases had no gene match. CDR3 length: 14 residues. Germline CDR1 reads SGDLS; CDR2 reads YYNGEE. The CDR3 loop reads CASSNREAIDTQYF. CDR3 coding DNA: TGTGCCAGCAGCAACCGGGAGGCCATTGATACGCAGTATTTT.

The rearrangement links TRBV7-2 to TRBJ2-2; D gene unclear. CDR3 length: 12 residues. Deletions cut 9 bases from V and 8 bases from J, with 13 bases between. Germline values: CDR1 SGHTA, CDR2 FQGNSA. CDR3 sequence: CASEVNRGELFF. The CDR3 DNA is TGTGCCAGTGAAGTTAATCGTGGGGAGCTGTTTTTT.

This clonotype was detected a few times. This rearrangement joins TRBV19 to TRBJ1-5; TRBD1 matches at 9 bases. Germline trimming cut 7 bases from V and 2 bases from J; bases unmatched to any gene: 6. The CDR3 contains 15 residues. Per the germline V gene, CDR1 is LNHDA and CDR2 is SQIVND (reference sequence). The CDR3 reads CASTRTGGGNQPQHF. The CDR3, as DNA: TGTGCCAGTACCCGAACAGGGGGCGGCAATCAGCCCCAGCATTTT. Based on the CDR3 plus reference TRBV19 and TRBJ1-5, the full variable domain is DGGITQSPKYLFRKEGQNVTLSCEQNLNHDAMYWYRQDPGQGLRLIYYSQIVNDFQKGDIAEGYSVSREKKESFPLTVTSAQKNPTAFYLCASTRTGGGNQPQHFGDGTRLSIL.